This paragraph reports one TCR beta chain. Mismatch with germline at one junction end may stem from a read error. This entry belongs to a study of CD8+CD57+ T cells in acquired aplastic anemia. The CDR3 runs to 12 residues. The germline gives CDR1 SGHVS, CDR2 FQNEAQ. For CDR3 and TCR beta VDJ profiling, genomic DNA was the template used. TCRdb independently ran MiXCR on the reads; one entry per CDR3 protein. Among over 150,000 distinct CDR3 sequences listed, roughly 56% were seen once. This sequence originates from a human donor in good health, serving as a control. J is TRBJ1-1 and V is TRBV7-8, with D unresolved. The sample consisted of sorted CD4+, CD8+, or CD8+CD57+ T cells (not recorded which) from PBMCs. The CDR3 DNA follows: TGTGCCAGCAGCTTAAAGTACGGCAGCCCGAGATTT. This codes for CASSLKYGSPRF.